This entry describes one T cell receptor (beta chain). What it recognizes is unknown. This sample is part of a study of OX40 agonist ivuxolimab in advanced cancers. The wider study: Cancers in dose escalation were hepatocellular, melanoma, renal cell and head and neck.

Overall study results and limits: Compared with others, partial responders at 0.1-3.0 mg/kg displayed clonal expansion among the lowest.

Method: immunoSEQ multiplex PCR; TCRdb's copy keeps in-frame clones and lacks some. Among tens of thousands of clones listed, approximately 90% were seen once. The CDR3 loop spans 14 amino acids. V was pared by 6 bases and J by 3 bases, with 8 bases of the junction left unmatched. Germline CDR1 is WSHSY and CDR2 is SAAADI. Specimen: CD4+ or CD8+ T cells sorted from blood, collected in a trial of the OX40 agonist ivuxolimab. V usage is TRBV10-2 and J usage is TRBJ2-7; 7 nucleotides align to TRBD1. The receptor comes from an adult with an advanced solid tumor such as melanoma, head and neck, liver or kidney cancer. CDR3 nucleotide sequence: TGCGCCAGCAGAGTGGACAGGCCAATCTACGAGCAGTACTTC. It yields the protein CASRVDRPIYEQYF.